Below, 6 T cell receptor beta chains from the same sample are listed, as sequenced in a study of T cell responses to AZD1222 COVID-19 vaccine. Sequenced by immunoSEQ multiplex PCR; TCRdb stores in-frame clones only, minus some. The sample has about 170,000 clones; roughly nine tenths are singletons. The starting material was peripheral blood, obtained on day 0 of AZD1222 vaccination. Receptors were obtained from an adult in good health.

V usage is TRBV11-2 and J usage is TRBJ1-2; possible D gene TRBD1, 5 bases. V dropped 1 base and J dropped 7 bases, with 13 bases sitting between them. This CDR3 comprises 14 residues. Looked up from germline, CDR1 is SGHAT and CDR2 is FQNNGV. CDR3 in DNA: TGTGCCAGCAGCTTAGTCGACAGCTTTGTTGGCTACACCTTC. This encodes CASSLVDSFVGYTF. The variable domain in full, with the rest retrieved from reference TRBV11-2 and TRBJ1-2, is EAGVAQSPRYKIIEKRQSVAFWCNPISGHATLYWYQQILGQGPKLLIQFQNNGVVDDSQLPKDRFSAERLKGVDSTLKIQPAKLEDSAVYLCASSLVDSFVGYTFGSGTRLTVV.

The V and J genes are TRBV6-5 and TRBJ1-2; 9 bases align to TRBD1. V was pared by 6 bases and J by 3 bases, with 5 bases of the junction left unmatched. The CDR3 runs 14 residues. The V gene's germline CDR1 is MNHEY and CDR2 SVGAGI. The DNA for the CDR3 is TGTGCCAGCAGGAGGACAGGGGTTGACTATGGCTACACCTTC. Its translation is CASRRTGVDYGYTF.

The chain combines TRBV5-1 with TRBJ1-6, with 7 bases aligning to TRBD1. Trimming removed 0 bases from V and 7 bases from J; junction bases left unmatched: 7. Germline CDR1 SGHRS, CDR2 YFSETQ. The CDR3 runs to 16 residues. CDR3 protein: CASSLAGTVRNSPLHF. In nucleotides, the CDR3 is TGCGCCAGCAGCTTGGCTGGGACAGTCAGGAATTCACCCCTCCACTTT.

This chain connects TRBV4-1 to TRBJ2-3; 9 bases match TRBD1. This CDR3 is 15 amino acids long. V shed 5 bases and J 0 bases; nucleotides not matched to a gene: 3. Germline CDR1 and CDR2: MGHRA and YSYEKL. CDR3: CASSKGQGSTDTQYF. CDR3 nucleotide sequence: TGCGCCAGCAGCAAAGGACAGGGGAGCACAGATACGCAGTATTTT.

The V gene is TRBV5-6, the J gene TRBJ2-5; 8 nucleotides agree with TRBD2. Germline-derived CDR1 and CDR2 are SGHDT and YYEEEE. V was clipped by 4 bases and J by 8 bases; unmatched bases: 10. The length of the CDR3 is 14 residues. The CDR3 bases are TGTGCCAGCAGCCCAGGACTAGCCTACAAAACCCAGTACTTC. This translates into CASSPGLAYKTQYF.

The CDR3 sequence is CASSLRQGDVITEAFF. The CDR3 DNA sequence: TGCGCCAGCAGCTTGCGACAGGGTGATGTGATCACTGAAGCTTTCTTT. The chain has TRBV5-1 and TRBJ1-1; 7 nucleotides line up with TRBD1. The CDR3 is made up of 16 amino acids. The germline V gene encodes CDR1 SGHRS and CDR2 YFSETQ. J was trimmed by 4 bases and V by 1 base; bases with no gene match: 10.